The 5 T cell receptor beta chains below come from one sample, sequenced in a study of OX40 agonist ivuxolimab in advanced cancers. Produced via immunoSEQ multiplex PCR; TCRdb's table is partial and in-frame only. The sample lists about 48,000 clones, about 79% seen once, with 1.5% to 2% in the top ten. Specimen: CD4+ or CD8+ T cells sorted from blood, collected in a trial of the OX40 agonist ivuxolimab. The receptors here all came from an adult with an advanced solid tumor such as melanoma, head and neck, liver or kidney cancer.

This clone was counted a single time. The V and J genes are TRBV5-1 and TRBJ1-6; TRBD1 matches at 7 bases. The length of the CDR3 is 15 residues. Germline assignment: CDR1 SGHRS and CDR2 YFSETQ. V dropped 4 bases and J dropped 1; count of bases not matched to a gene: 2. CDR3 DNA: TGCGCCAGCAGCAGGGACAGTTCCTATAATTCACCCCTCCACTTT. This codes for CASSRDSSYNSPLHF.

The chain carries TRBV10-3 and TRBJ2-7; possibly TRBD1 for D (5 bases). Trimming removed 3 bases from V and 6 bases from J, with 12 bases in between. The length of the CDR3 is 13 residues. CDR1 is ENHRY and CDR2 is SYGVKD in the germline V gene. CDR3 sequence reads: CAISDTDKGEQYF. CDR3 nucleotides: TGTGCCATCAGTGATACGGACAAAGGCGAGCAGTACTTC.

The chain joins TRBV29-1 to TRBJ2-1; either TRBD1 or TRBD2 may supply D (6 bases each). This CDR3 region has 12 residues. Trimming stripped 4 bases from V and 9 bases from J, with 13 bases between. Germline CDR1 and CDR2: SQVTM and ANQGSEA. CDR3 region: CSVGQAGGEQFF. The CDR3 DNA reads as TGCAGCGTTGGACAGGCCGGGGGTGAGCAGTTCTTC.

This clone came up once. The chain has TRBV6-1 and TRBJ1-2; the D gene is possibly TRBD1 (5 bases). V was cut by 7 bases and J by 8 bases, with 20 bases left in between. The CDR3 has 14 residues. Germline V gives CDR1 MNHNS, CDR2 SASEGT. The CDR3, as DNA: TGTGCCAGCAATGAGCTATCAGGGAGAGAGGGCTACACCTTC. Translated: CASNELSGREGYTF.

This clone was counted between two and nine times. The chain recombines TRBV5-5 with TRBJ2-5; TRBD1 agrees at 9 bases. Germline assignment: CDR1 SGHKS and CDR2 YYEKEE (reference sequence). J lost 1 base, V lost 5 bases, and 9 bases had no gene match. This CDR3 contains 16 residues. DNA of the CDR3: TGTGCCAGCAGTCAAATTATGGGACAGGGCCAAGAGACCCAGTACTTC. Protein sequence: CASSQIMGQGQETQYF.